The 21 T cell receptor beta chains reported below all come from one sample, sequenced in a study of cytotoxic CD8 clonotypes in ibrutinib-treated CLL. Only in-frame clones appear in the TCRdb table, and some are missing; sequencing was by immunoSEQ multiplex PCR. Of 9,500 to 15,000 clones in the sample, approximately 67% were seen once. This sample comprised PBMCs, obtained before ibrutinib treatment. These receptors came from a human donor with chronic lymphocytic leukemia.

The rearrangement uses TRBV7-8 and TRBJ2-5, with D hard to call. CDR3 length equals 13 residues. The V and J ends lost 5 bases and 2 bases respectively, with 9 bases between them. CDR1 and CDR2 from the germline V gene are SGHVS and FQNEAQ. CDR3 nucleotide sequence: TGTGCCAGCAGCGTAGGCAGACAAGAGACCCAGTACTTC. It encodes CASSVGRQETQYF. Based on the CDR3 plus reference TRBV7-8 and TRBJ2-5, the full variable domain is GAGVSQSPRYKVAKRGQDVALRCDPISGHVSLFWYQQALGQGPEFLTYFQNEAQLDKSGLPSDRFFAERPEGSVSTLKIQRTQQEDSAVYLCASSVGRQETQYFGPGTRLLVL.

This clone was counted only a few times. The genes are TRBV18 and TRBJ1-4, with D unresolved. Looked up from germline, CDR1 is KGHSH and CDR2 is LQKENI. Between the trimmed V and J ends, which lost 3 bases and 3 bases, there was a span of 5 bases. There are 13 residues in the CDR3. CDR3 sequence (DNA): TGTGCCAGCTCACCCGGATCTAATGAAAAACTGTTTTTT. It yields the protein CASSPGSNEKLFF. The full variable domain, with the rest looked up from reference TRBV18 and TRBJ1-4, is NAGVMQNPRHLVRRRGQEARLRCSPMKGHSHVYWYRQLPEEGLKFMVYLQKENIIDESGMPKERFSAEFPKEGPSILRIQQVVRGDSAAYFCASSPGSNEKLFFGSGTQLSVL.

This clone was seen a handful of times. V and J are TRBV5-1 and TRBJ2-7; D unresolved. The germline V gene has CDR1 SGHRS and CDR2 YFSETQ. The CDR3 totals 12 residues. The V and J ends lost 5 bases and 5 bases respectively, with 11 bases between them. In DNA, the CDR3 is TGCGCCAGCAGTGCAGGTCTGGACGAGCAGTACTTC. Translating it yields CASSAGLDEQYF.

The genes are TRBV2 and TRBJ1-3; D unresolved. Trimming took off 1 base at V and 7 bases at J, with 11 bases between the two ends. Looked up from germline, CDR1 is SNHLY and CDR2 is FYNNEI. The CDR3 totals 14 residues. The CDR3 DNA sequence: TGTGCCAGCAGTGAAGTCAAGGGTTCGAACACCATATATTTT. Its translation: CASSEVKGSNTIYF.

The V and J genes are TRBV6-6 and TRBJ2-1; D is possibly TRBD1 (5 bases). The CDR3 has 13 residues. V was cut by 5 bases and J by 8 bases, with 13 bases left in between. Germline lookup yields CDR1 MNHNY and CDR2 SVGAGI (reference sequence). Here the CDR3 reads CASSLNRRYEQFF. CDR3 DNA sequence: TGTGCCAGCAGTCTCAACAGGAGATATGAGCAGTTCTTC.

CDR3 nucleotides: TGTGCCAGCAGCCCCACGGGACGGACACTACTTGAGCAGTACTTC. It yields the protein CASSPTGRTLLEQYF. This rearrangement joins TRBV7-9 to TRBJ2-7; D tentatively reads TRBD1 or TRBD2 (5 bases each). Germline assignment: CDR1 SEHNR and CDR2 FQNEAQ (reference sequence). Between the trimmed V and J ends, which lost 5 bases and 7 bases, there was a span of 21 bases. The CDR3 contains 15 residues.

This clone occurred once. This chain links TRBV5-1 with TRBJ2-7; 9 nucleotides line up with TRBD1. This CDR3 has 15 residues. V was pared by 4 bases and J by 0 bases, with 5 bases of the junction left unmatched. Germline V gives CDR1 SGHRS, CDR2 YFSETQ. CDR3 residues: CASSRGTGSSYEQYF. The CDR3 bases are TGCGCCAGCAGCAGAGGGACAGGGAGCTCCTACGAGCAGTACTTC.

The chain links TRBV9 to TRBJ1-3; D possibly corresponds to TRBD1 (5 bases). Trimming removed 2 bases from V and 0 bases from J, with 6 bases in between. The CDR3 length is 14 residues. Germline values: CDR1 SGDLS, CDR2 YYNGEE. The CDR3 bases are TGTGCCAGCAGCGTGACAGTCTCTGGAAACACCATATATTTT. Its protein product is CASSVTVSGNTIYF.

The chain joins TRBV7-9 to TRBJ1-3; no reliable D call. The V gene lost 6 bases and the J gene lost 8 bases, with 11 bases spanning the gap. The CDR3 is 12 amino acids. Germline loops: CDR1 SEHNR, CDR2 FQNEAQ (reference sequence). CDR3 region: CASSSLRDTIYF. In DNA form, the CDR3 reads TGTGCCAGCAGTAGCCTGAGGGACACCATATATTTT.

The rearrangement joins TRBV7-9 to TRBJ1-5; D is uncertain. Trimming removed 1 base at V and 7 bases at J, with 11 bases between. CDR1 and CDR2 (germline): SEHNR, FQNEAQ (reference sequence). This CDR3 spans 14 amino acids. The CDR3 region has the DNA TGTGCCAGCAGCTTAGGGTCAGGTCGGCAGCCCCAGCATTTT. Amino acids: CASSLGSGRQPQHF.

This clone was detected only a few times. The CDR3 sequence is CASSPDRGPEAFF. The CDR3 DNA sequence: TGTGCCAGCTCCCCGGACAGGGGGCCCGAAGCTTTCTTT. The chain couples TRBV18 to TRBJ1-1; 11 bases are shared with TRBD1. The CDR3 is made up of 13 amino acids. V lost 6 bases to trimming and J lost 8 bases; unmatched junction nucleotides: 5. Looked up from germline, CDR1 is KGHSH and CDR2 is LQKENI.

The genes are TRBV6-6 and TRBJ1-5; D remains unclear. In germline, CDR1 is MNHNY, CDR2 SVGAGI (reference sequence). The V end was cut by 2 bases, the J end by 3 bases, with 5 bases between. This CDR3 has 13 residues. In nucleotides, the CDR3 is TGTGCCAGCAGTTACGAAGTCAATCAGCCCCAGCATTTT. Translating gives CASSYEVNQPQHF.

The V gene is TRBV28, the J gene TRBJ1-2; D gene uncertain. CDR1 and CDR2 from the germline V gene are MDHEN and SYDVKM. The V and J ends lost 10 bases and 1 base respectively, with 10 bases between them. The CDR3 runs to 12 residues. CDR3 bases: TGTGCCAACTCCCGGGGTAACTATGGCTACACCTTC. Encoded protein: CANSRGNYGYTF.

J is TRBJ2-1 and V is TRBV29-1; D remains ambiguous. V was shortened by 0 bases and J by 0 bases, with 9 bases between the two germline ends. The CDR3 loop spans 15 amino acids. Germline loops: CDR1 SQVTM, CDR2 ANQGSEA. The CDR3 DNA follows: TGCAGCGTTGAAGATCTTCGAGGCTCCTACAATGAGCAGTTCTTC. This sequence encodes CSVEDLRGSYNEQFF.

The chain is built from TRBV9 and TRBJ2-5; TRBD2 matches at 9 bases. Germline CDR1 is SGDLS and CDR2 is YYNGEE. The CDR3 runs to 15 residues. The V gene end was trimmed by 4 bases and the J gene end by 4 bases; junction bases not matched to a gene: 8. DNA of the CDR3: TGTGCCAGCAGCCGACCCCCTAGCGGGGTAGAGACCCAGTACTTC. This sequence encodes CASSRPPSGVETQYF.

J is TRBJ2-1 and V is TRBV9; D is tentatively TRBD1 or TRBD2 (6 bases each). The CDR3 contains 15 residues. Germline V gene lookup returns CDR1 SGDLS and CDR2 YYNGEE. Trimming pared 0 bases from V and 5 bases from J, leaving 12 bases between. Written as DNA, the CDR3 is TGTGCCAGCAGCGTAGTGGGGGGCGCGAACAATGAGCAGTTCTTC. Translation gives CASSVVGGANNEQFF.

The table lists this clone with a few counts. V and J are TRBV2 and TRBJ1-6; unclear D gene. Germline V gene sequence: CDR1 SNHLY, CDR2 FYNNEI. V lost 2 bases and J lost 7, with 6 bases in between. The CDR3 spans 13 residues. CDR3 sequence: CASSELANSPLHF. The CDR3 nucleotides are TGTGCCAGCAGTGAATTGGCCAATTCACCCCTCCACTTT.

Only a few counts were recorded for this clone. This sequence joins TRBV5-4 and TRBJ1-6; D is ambiguous. This CDR3 has 16 amino acids. From germline, CDR1 is SGHNT and CDR2 YYREEE (reference sequence). Trimming shortened V by 1 base and J by 7 bases, and 15 bases separated the two germline ends. The CDR3 DNA follows: TGTGCCAGCAGCTTGTTAGGTGGCGCTGGGAATTCACCCCTCCACTTT. As protein: CASSLLGGAGNSPLHF.

V gene TRBV5-8 combines with J gene TRBJ2-1; 7 bases map to TRBD1. From germline, CDR1 is SGHTS and CDR2 YDEGEE. V trimming: 2 bases; J trimming: 0 bases; junction bases outside the gene matches: 11. The CDR3 extends over 18 amino acids. The CDR3 here is CASSFRQRGLASYNEQFF. The CDR3 bases are TGTGCCAGCAGCTTCCGCCAAAGGGGGCTAGCCTCCTACAATGAGCAGTTCTTC.

This chain connects TRBV30 to TRBJ1-1; the match to TRBD1 covers 8 bases. This CDR3 is built from 18 residues. V was clipped by 5 bases and J by 0 bases; unmatched bases: 17. Germline V CDR1 and CDR2: GTSNPN, SVGIG (reference sequence). CDR3: CAWQPKLGDRSMNTEAFF. DNA for the CDR3: TGTGCCTGGCAACCTAAGCTGGGGGACAGGAGTATGAACACTGAAGCTTTCTTT.

The chain couples TRBV28 to TRBJ2-5; TRBD2 might be the D (6 bases). CDR3 length: 12 residues. The V end lost 7 bases, the J end lost 4 bases, and 10 bases lay between the germline ends. Germline-derived CDR1 and CDR2 are MDHEN and SYDVKM. CDR3 sequence reads: CASNERVETQYF. In DNA form, the CDR3 reads TGTGCCAGCAATGAGCGGGTAGAGACCCAGTACTTC. Supplemented by reference TRBV28 and TRBJ2-5, the full variable domain reads DVKVTQSSRYLVKRTGEKVFLECVQDMDHENMFWYRQDPGLGLRLIYFSYDVKMKEKGDIPEGYSVSREKKERFSLILESASTNQTSMYLCASNERVETQYFGPGTRLLVL.